Included here is one TCR beta chain sequence, with context. Using immunoSEQ multiplex PCR, the repertoire was profiled, and TCRdb retains in-frame clones only, with some absent. The sample carries roughly 120,000 clones, 90% recorded once. This sample is drawn from a study of blood T cell repertoires in COVID-19. Study-wide context: T cells, B-cell-depleted T cells, or PBMCs supplied cDNA or gDNA.

With 7 bases removed from V and 5 bases from J, the gap between germline ends came to 17 bases. The CDR3 covers 14 residues. Germline CDR1 reads SEHNR; CDR2 reads FQNEAQ (reference sequence). The Seattle patients joined while their infection was active and were tracked longitudinally afterward. Sequences were obtained from peripheral blood. This TCR derives from a man aged 55 to 70 with COVID-19, enrolled during active disease. The J gene is TRBJ1-1, the V gene TRBV7-9, with D possibly TRBD1 on 5 matching bases. CDR3: CASTQLAGLTEAFF. DNA for the CDR3: TGTGCCAGCACCCAATTGGCAGGGTTAACTGAAGCTTTCTTT. Complete variable domain (other parts from reference TRBV7-9 and TRBJ1-1): DTGVSQNPRHKITKRGQNVTFRCDPISEHNRLYWYRQTLGQGPEFLTYFQNEAQLEKSRLLSDRFSAERPKGSFSTLEIQRTEQGDSAMYLCASTQLAGLTEAFFGQGTRLTVV.